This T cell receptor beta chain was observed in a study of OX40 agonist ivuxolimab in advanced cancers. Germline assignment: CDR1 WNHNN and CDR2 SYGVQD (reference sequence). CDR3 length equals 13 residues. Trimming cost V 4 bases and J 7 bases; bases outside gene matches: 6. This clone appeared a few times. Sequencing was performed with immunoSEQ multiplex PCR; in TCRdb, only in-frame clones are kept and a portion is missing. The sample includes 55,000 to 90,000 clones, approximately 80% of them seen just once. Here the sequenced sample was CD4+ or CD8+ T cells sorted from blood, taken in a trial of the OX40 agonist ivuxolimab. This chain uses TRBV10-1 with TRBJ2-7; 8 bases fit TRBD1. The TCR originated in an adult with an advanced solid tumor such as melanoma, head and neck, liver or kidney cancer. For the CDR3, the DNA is TGCGCCAGCAGTGCTGACAGGGGAAGGGAGCAGTACTTC. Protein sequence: CASSADRGREQYF.